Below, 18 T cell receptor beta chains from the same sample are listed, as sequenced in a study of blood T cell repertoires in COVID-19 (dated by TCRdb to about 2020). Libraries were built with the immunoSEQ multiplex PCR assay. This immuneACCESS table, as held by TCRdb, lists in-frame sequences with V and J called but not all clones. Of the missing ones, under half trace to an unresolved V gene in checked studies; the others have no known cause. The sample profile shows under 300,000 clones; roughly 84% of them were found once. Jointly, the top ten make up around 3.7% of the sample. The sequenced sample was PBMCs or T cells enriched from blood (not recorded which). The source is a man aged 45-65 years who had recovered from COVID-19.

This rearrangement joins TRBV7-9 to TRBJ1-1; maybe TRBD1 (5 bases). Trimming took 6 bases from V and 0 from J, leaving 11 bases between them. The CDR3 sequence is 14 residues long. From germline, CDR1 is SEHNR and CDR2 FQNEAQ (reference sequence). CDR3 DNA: TGTGCCAGCAGTCAGGGAGGAATGAACACTGAAGCTTTCTTT. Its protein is CASSQGGMNTEAFF.

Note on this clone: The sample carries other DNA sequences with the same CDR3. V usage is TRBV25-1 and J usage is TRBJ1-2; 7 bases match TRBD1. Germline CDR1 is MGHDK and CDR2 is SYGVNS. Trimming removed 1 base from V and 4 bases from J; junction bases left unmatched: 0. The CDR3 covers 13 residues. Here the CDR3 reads CASSESGGYGYTF. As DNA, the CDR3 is TGTGCCAGCAGTGAATCAGGGGGCTATGGCTACACCTTC.

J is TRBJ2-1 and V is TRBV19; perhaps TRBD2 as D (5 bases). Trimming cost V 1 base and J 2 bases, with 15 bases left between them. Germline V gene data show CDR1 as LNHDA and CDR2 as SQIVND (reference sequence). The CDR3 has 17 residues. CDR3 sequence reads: CASSIAGGGLPYNEQFF. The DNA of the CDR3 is TGTGCCAGTAGTATAGCTGGAGGCGGACTTCCCTACAATGAGCAGTTCTTC.

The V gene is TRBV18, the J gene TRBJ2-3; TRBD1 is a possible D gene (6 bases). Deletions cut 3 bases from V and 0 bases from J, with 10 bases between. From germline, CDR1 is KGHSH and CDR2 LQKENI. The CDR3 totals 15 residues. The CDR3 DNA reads TGTGCCAGCTCACCGGCAGGGGTTAGCACAGATACGCAGTATTTT. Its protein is CASSPAGVSTDTQYF.

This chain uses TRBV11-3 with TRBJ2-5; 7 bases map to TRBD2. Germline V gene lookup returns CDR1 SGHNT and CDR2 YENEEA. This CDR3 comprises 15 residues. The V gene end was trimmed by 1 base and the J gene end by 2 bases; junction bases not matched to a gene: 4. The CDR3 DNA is TGTGCCAGCAGCTTAGGGGGGGGGACTCAAGAGACCCAGTACTTC. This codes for CASSLGGGTQETQYF.

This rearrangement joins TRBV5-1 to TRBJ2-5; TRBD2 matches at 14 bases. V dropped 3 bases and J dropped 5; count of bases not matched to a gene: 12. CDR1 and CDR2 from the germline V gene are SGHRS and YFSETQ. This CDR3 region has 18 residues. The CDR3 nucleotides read TGCGCCAGCAGCTCTAACCCCGGGACTAGCGGGAGAGGGGAGACCCAGTACTTC. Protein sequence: CASSSNPGTSGRGETQYF.

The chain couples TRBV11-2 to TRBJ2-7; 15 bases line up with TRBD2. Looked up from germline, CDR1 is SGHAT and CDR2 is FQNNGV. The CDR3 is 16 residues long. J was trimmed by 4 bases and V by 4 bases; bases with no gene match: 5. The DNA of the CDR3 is TGTGCCAGCAGCTCTGGCGGGACTAGCGGGGGGTACGAGCAGTACTTC. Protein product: CASSSGGTSGGYEQYF. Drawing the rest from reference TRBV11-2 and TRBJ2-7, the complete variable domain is EAGVAQSPRYKIIEKRQSVAFWCNPISGHATLYWYQQILGQGPKLLIQFQNNGVVDDSQLPKDRFSAERLKGVDSTLKIQPAKLEDSAVYLCASSSGGTSGGYEQYFGPGTRLTVT.

DNA of the CDR3: TGTGCCAGCAGTTACCTGGGACAGAGCTCGGGGGAGCTGTTTTTT. It is translated as CASSYLGQSSGELFF. The rearrangement joins TRBV6-9 to TRBJ2-2; 7 bases map to TRBD1. This CDR3 is 15 amino acids long. Germline CDR1 and CDR2: MNHGY and SVAAGI. V lost 3 bases, J lost 8 bases, and 9 bases stayed unmatched.

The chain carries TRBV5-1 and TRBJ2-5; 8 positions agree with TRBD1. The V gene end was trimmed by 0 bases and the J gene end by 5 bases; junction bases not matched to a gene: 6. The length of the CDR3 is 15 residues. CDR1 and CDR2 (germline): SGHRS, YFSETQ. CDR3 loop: CASSLEPGGDETQYF. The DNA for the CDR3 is TGCGCCAGCAGCTTGGAGCCAGGGGGCGACGAGACCCAGTACTTC. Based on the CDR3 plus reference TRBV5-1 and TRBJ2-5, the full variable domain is KAGVTQTPRYLIKTRGQQVTLSCSPISGHRSVSWYQQTPGQGLQFLFEYFSETQRNKGNFPGRFSGRQFSNSRSEMNVSTLELGDSALYLCASSLEPGGDETQYFGPGTRLLVL.

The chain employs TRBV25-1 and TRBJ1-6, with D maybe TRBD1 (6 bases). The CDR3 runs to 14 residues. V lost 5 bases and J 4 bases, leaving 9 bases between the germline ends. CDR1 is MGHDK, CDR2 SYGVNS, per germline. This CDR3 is CASSQGQYNSPLHF. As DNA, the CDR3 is TGTGCCAGCAGTCAAGGACAGTATAATTCACCCCTCCACTTT.

The CDR3 DNA reads as TGTGCCAGTAGTATAATCTCGACAGGGGGTGGTTCACCCCTCCACTTT. As protein: CASSIISTGGGSPLHF. V gene TRBV19 combines with J gene TRBJ1-6, with 9 bases identical to TRBD1. Germline V CDR1 and CDR2: LNHDA, SQIVND (reference sequence). This CDR3 spans 16 amino acids. Trimming took 2 bases from V and 9 from J; bases not matched to a gene: 8.

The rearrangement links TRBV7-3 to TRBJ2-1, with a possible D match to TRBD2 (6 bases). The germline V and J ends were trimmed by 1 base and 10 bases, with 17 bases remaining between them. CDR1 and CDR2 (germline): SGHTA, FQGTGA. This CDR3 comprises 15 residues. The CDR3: CASSLRPSDGQEQFF. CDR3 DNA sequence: TGTGCCAGCAGCTTAAGGCCTAGCGACGGCCAAGAGCAGTTCTTC.

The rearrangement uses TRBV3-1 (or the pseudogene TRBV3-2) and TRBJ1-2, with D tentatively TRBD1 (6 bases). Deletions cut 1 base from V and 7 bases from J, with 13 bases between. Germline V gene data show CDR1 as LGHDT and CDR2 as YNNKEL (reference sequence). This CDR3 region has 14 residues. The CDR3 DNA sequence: TGTGCCAGCAGCCAAGCCCTACAGGGCGGTGGCTACACCTTC. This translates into CASSQALQGGGYTF.

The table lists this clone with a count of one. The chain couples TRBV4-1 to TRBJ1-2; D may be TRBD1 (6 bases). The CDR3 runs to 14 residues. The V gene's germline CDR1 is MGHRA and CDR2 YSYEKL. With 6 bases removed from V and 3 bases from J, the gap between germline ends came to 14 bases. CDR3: CASSQGFSDYGYTF. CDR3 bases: TGCGCCAGCAGTCAGGGGTTCAGCGACTATGGCTACACCTTC.

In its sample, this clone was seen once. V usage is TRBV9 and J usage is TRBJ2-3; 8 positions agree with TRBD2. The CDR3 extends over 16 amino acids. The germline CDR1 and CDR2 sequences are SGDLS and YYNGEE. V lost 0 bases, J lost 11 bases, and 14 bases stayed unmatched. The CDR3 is CASSVGRAGASLGQYF. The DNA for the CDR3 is TGTGCCAGCAGCGTAGGACGAGCGGGGGCCTCCCTGGGGCAGTATTTT.

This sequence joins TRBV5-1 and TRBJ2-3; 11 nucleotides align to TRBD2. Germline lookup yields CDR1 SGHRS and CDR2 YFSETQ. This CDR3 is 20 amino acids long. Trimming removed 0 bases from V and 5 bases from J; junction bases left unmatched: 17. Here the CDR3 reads CASSLARRSLAGGYGDTQYF. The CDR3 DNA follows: TGCGCCAGCAGCTTGGCCCGGCGCTCCCTAGCGGGAGGTTACGGAGATACGCAGTATTTT.

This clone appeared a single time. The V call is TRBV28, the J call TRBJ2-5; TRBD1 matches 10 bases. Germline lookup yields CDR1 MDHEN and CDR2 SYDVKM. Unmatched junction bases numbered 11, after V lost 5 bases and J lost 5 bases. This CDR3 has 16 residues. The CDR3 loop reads CASSVIGTGDRETQYF. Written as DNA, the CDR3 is TGTGCCAGCAGTGTCATCGGGACAGGGGATAGGGAGACCCAGTACTTC.

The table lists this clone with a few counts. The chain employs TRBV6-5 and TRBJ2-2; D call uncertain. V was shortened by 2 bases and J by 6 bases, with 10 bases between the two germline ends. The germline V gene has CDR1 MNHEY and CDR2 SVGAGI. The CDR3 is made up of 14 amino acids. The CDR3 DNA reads TGTGCCAGCAGTTACAACAGTAACCCCGGGGAGCTGTTTTTT. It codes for CASSYNSNPGELFF.